The 20 T cell receptor beta chains presented below share a single source sample, sequenced in a study of brain T cells in children with intractable seizures. Time point here: blood from clinic visit 5 months post-surgery; TSC patient then seizure free. Produced via immunoSEQ multiplex PCR; TCRdb's table is partial and in-frame only. The top ten clones hold roughly 5.8% of a sample with approximately 330,000 clones, about 93% of them seen once. The sequences come from peripheral blood, collected approximately 5 months after surgery. The receptor set was obtained from a boy less than two years old with tuberous sclerosis and intractable seizures.

The chain employs TRBV7-2 and TRBJ2-5; 8 bases map to TRBD2. The V gene end was trimmed by 4 bases and the J gene end by 5 bases; junction bases not matched to a gene: 9. CDR3 length: 15 amino acids. The germline V gene encodes CDR1 SGHTA and CDR2 FQGNSA. For the CDR3, the DNA is TGTGCCAGCAGCTCCGGACGGGGGGGGGCGGAGACCCAGTACTTC. Translation: CASSSGRGGAETQYF.

This rearrangement joins TRBV9 to TRBJ2-3; 9 bases match TRBD2. This CDR3 spans 16 amino acids. Germline assignment: CDR1 SGDLS and CDR2 YYNGEE. V gave up 1 base and J gave up 0 bases; unmatched junction bases: 3. This CDR3 reads CASSVKAGGSTDTQYF. The CDR3, as DNA: TGTGCCAGCAGCGTAAAAGCGGGGGGAAGCACAGATACGCAGTATTTT.

The rearrangement joins TRBV29-1 to TRBJ1-2; the D gene is possibly TRBD1 (5 bases). V was pared by 7 bases and J by 3 bases, with 12 bases between. The CDR3 contains 12 residues. The germline CDR1 and CDR2 sequences are SQVTM and ANQGSEA. Here the CDR3 DNA reads TGCAGCGACCAGGGCTTCGACTATGGCTACACCTTC. This gives the protein CSDQGFDYGYTF.

The chain combines TRBV30 with TRBJ2-5; D is possibly TRBD1 (5 bases). Trimming took off 3 bases at V and 5 bases at J, with 10 bases between the two ends. Germline V gives CDR1 GTSNPN, CDR2 SVGIG (reference sequence). This CDR3 has 12 amino acids. The CDR3 here is CAWRRTPETQYF. As DNA, the CDR3 is TGTGCCTGGAGAAGGACACCCGAGACCCAGTACTTC.

The chain's CDR3 is CASSQTPTSGMRKITDTQYF. In DNA form, the CDR3 reads TGTGCCAGCAGCCAAACCCCGACTAGCGGGATGCGAAAAATCACAGATACGCAGTATTTT. The rearrangement joins TRBV16 to TRBJ2-3; 11 bases line up with TRBD2. The CDR3 extends over 20 amino acids. Germline CDR1 reads KGHSY; CDR2 reads FQNENV. V dropped 2 bases and J dropped 2; count of bases not matched to a gene: 15.

This clone has just one count. The chain carries TRBV11-3 and TRBJ2-6; D not certain. The CDR3 sequence is 15 residues long. Trimming took 3 bases from V and 2 from J, leaving 8 bases between them. Germline V gives CDR1 SGHNT, CDR2 YENEEA. CDR3 residues: CASSFRVAGANVLTF. Written as DNA, the CDR3 is TGTGCCAGCAGCTTCCGGGTAGCTGGGGCCAACGTCCTGACTTTC.

V is TRBV4-2 and J is TRBJ2-7; 7 bases fit TRBD2. J gave up 3 bases and V 1 base, and 6 bases lay outside the gene matches. Germline CDR1 and CDR2: LGHNA and YNFKEQ. The CDR3 totals 15 residues. CDR3 in DNA: TGTGCCAGCAGCCAAGCAAGGGACTACCTCTACGAGCAGTACTTC. It is translated as CASSQARDYLYEQYF.

Of note for this clone: The same CDR3 can be traced to other DNA sequences in this sample. The CDR3 bases are TGTGCCAGCAGGACAGGGCAGAACACTGAAGCTTTCTTT. It codes for CASRTGQNTEAFF. The rearrangement links TRBV6-5 to TRBJ1-1, with 7 bases aligning to TRBD1. The CDR3 has 13 amino acids. Per germline, CDR1 MNHEY and CDR2 SVGAGI. Losses at the gene ends were 6 bases for V and 1 base for J; bases not matched to a gene: 2.

This clone was found once. The chain carries TRBV7-3 and TRBJ2-3; 11 nucleotides agree with TRBD2. Germline CDR1 and CDR2: SGHTA and FQGTGA. The CDR3 loop spans 16 amino acids. V shed 3 bases, J shed 4 bases, and the junction held 6 bases outside the gene matches. The DNA for the CDR3 is TGTGCCAGCAGCTTTAATAGCGGGGGGGCTTCAGATACGCAGTATTTT. It codes for CASSFNSGGASDTQYF.

V usage is TRBV15 and J usage is TRBJ2-2, with a weak D call TRBD2 (6 bases). The V gene lost 0 bases and the J gene lost 5 bases, with 10 bases spanning the gap. Germline V gives CDR1 LNHNV, CDR2 YYDKDF (reference sequence). The CDR3 has 15 amino acids. The DNA for the CDR3 is TGTGCCACCAGCAGAGATATGGGAGGAACCGGGGAGCTGTTTTTT. Translated: CATSRDMGGTGELFF.

V gene TRBV19 combines with J gene TRBJ1-2; possible D gene TRBD1, 6 bases. Trimming shortened V by 4 bases and J by 8 bases, and 11 bases separated the two germline ends. Germline V gene lookup returns CDR1 LNHDA and CDR2 SQIVND (reference sequence). The CDR3 is made up of 12 amino acids. The chain's CDR3 is CASSTTGPGYTF. DNA for the CDR3: TGTGCCAGTAGTACCACAGGGCCCGGCTACACCTTC.

The chain links TRBV6-6 to TRBJ1-5; 7 bases line up with TRBD1. The junction had 6 bases not matched to a gene; V was cut back by 4 bases and J by 0 bases. CDR3 size: 16 residues. From germline, CDR1 is MNHNY and CDR2 SVGAGI (reference sequence). The DNA for the CDR3 is TGTGCCAGCAGTTTTACAGGGGTTTATAGCAATCAGCCCCAGCATTTT. It translates to CASSFTGVYSNQPQHF.

V and J are TRBV7-3 and TRBJ2-1; 12 bases agree with TRBD2. This CDR3 is built from 15 residues. V lost 5 bases to trimming and J lost 8 bases; unmatched junction nucleotides: 7. Looked up from germline, CDR1 is SGHTA and CDR2 is FQGTGA. The CDR3 nucleotides read TGTGCCAGCAGCATAAAGCTAGCGGGAGGGGATGAGCAGTTCTTC. It translates to CASSIKLAGGDEQFF. Complete variable domain (other parts from reference TRBV7-3 and TRBJ2-1): GAGVSQTPSNKVTEKGKYVELRCDPISGHTALYWYRQSLGQGPEFLIYFQGTGAADDSGLPNDRFFAVRPEGSVSTLKIQRTERGDSAVYLCASSIKLAGGDEQFFGPGTRLTVL.

The chain employs TRBV5-4 and TRBJ1-2, with 7 bases lining up with TRBD1. Germline V lookup: CDR1 SGHNT, CDR2 YYREEE (reference sequence). This CDR3 is 15 amino acids long. The V segment lost 4 bases and the J segment 3 bases; nucleotides outside the gene matches: 9. In nucleotides, the CDR3 is TGTGCCAGCAGCCCTTCGACAGGGAGGGACTATGGCTACACCTTC. Amino acids: CASSPSTGRDYGYTF.

The genes are TRBV3-1 (or the pseudogene TRBV3-2) and TRBJ2-5, with D uncertain. The germline CDR1 and CDR2 sequences are LGHDT and YNNKEL (reference sequence). This CDR3 is built from 15 residues. The V gene lost 2 bases and the J gene lost 4 bases, with 14 bases spanning the gap. CDR3 in DNA: TGTGCCAGCAGCCAATGGGTTCGGGTACGAGAGACCCAGTACTTC. Translation: CASSQWVRVRETQYF.

This sequence joins TRBV18 and TRBJ1-1; D is perhaps TRBD1 (5 bases). The CDR3 sequence is 15 residues long. V gave up 2 bases and J gave up 4 bases, with 14 bases separating them. Germline V lookup: CDR1 KGHSH, CDR2 LQKENI. CDR3 sequence: CASSPYEGIGTEAFF. In DNA, the CDR3 is TGTGCCAGCTCACCATATGAGGGGATTGGCACTGAAGCTTTCTTT.

V usage is TRBV6-5 and J usage is TRBJ1-1; no firm D call. Germline CDR1 and CDR2: MNHEY and SVGAGI. V was trimmed by 2 bases and J by 1 base, leaving 2 bases between them. CDR3 length: 12 residues. CDR3 residues: CASSYRNTEAFF. CDR3 sequence (DNA): TGTGCCAGCAGTTACAGGAACACTGAAGCTTTCTTT.

The chain couples TRBV7-6 to TRBJ2-3; D is ambiguous. V was trimmed by 5 bases and J by 1 base, leaving 16 bases between them. Germline CDR1 SGHVS, CDR2 FNYEAQ. This CDR3 contains 16 residues. CDR3: CASSLVVKDGTDTQYF. Written as DNA, the CDR3 is TGTGCCAGCAGCCTAGTAGTAAAGGACGGCACAGATACGCAGTATTTT.

V gene TRBV3-1 (or the pseudogene TRBV3-2) combines with J gene TRBJ2-4; weak D call: TRBD2 (8 bases). Germline assignment: CDR1 LGHDT and CDR2 YNNKEL (reference sequence). The V gene lost 0 bases and the J gene lost 4 bases, with 19 bases spanning the gap. This CDR3 has 18 residues. The CDR3 sequence: CASSQDPGRGRTKNIQYF. In nucleotides, the CDR3 is TGTGCCAGCAGCCAAGACCCCGGGAGGGGGCGGACGAAAAACATTCAGTACTTC.

The V gene is TRBV6-6, the J gene TRBJ1-2; 8 positions match TRBD1. After removal of 2 bases from V and 4 bases from J, the junction contained 3 bases not matched to a gene. CDR1 and CDR2 from the germline V gene are MNHNY and SVGAGI (reference sequence). The CDR3 has 14 residues. In nucleotides, the CDR3 is TGTGCCAGCAGTTACGGACAGGGTGTCTATGGCTACACCTTC. Its translation: CASSYGQGVYGYTF.